The 13 T cell receptor beta chains presented below share a single source sample, sequenced in a study of blood T cells in healthy people across ages. Combining a sample-barcoded 5' primer with a J-beta primer mix, a second PCR ran for 7 to 11 cycles. TCRdb independently ran MiXCR on the 5' RACE reads; one entry per CDR3 protein. The table lists some 790,000 distinct CDR3 sequences, under 30% of them singletons. The sample was blood. The source is an elderly woman in good health.

This clonotype was observed at least ten times. The V gene is TRBV6-2 or TRBV6-3, the J gene TRBJ2-7; no clear D. Germline loops: CDR1 MNHEY, CDR2 SVGEGT. The CDR3 runs to 17 residues. Trimming took 6 bases from V and 2 from J, leaving 23 bases between them. CDR3 residues: CASRPKGRWQPTYEQYF. The CDR3 DNA reads as TGTGCCAGCAGGCCGAAGGGTCGATGGCAACCAACCTACGAGCAGTACTTC.

In this sample, this clonotype turned up a few times. The V call is TRBV30, the J call TRBJ2-3, with a weak D call TRBD1 (5 bases). Deletions cut 4 bases from V and 4 bases from J, with 12 bases between. The CDR3 totals 13 residues. Germline values: CDR1 GTSNPN, CDR2 SVGIG (reference sequence). The CDR3 sequence is CAWTPLGADTQYF. The CDR3 coding sequence is TGTGCCTGGACCCCGTTAGGGGCAGATACGCAGTATTTT.

This clonotype was detected many times. A junction boundary mismatches the germline segment, possibly from a read error. This sequence joins TRBV10-3 and TRBJ1-2; D unclear. There are 15 residues in the CDR3. Germline CDR1 is ENHRY and CDR2 is SYGVKD. CDR3 DNA sequence: TGTGCCATCAGTCAGTCAGTACTGGCTCTCTATGGCTACACCTTC. Amino acid sequence: CAISQSVLALYGYTF.

There are many counts of this clonotype. Here the CDR3 reads CASSTGQTQFF. Here the CDR3 DNA reads TGTGCCAGCAGCACCGGACAGACCCAGTTCTTC. The V gene is TRBV11-2, the J gene TRBJ2-1, with TRBD1 as a possible D gene (6 bases). CDR1 is SGHAT, CDR2 FQNNGV, per germline. This CDR3 has 11 residues. Trimming shortened V by 5 bases and J by 13 bases, and 12 bases separated the two germline ends.

There are many counts of this clonotype. The gene calls are TRBV6-2 or TRBV6-3 and TRBJ2-1; D is possibly TRBD2 (7 bases). The CDR3 has 15 amino acids. Germline assignment: CDR1 MNHEY and CDR2 SVGEGT. Trimming removed 6 bases from V and 7 bases from J, with 19 bases in between. The CDR3 region has the DNA TGTGCCAGCAGGAGCTGGGGGGGCCGGGGGAATGAGCAGTTCTTC. Its translation is CASRSWGGRGNEQFF.

Ten or more counts support this clonotype. The V call is TRBV5-1, the J call TRBJ2-5, with no clear D. Trimming left V 6 bases short and J 1 base short, with 16 bases between. Germline V lookup: CDR1 SGHRS, CDR2 YFSETQ. The CDR3 loop spans 15 amino acids. CDR3 nucleotides: TGCGCCAGCAACCCCTACGCTGGGATCCAAGAGACCCAGTACTTC. Its translation is CASNPYAGIQETQYF.

The V and J genes are TRBV7-2 and TRBJ1-2; D gene ambiguous. V gave up 7 bases and J gave up 8 bases, with 14 bases separating them. The CDR3 sequence is 12 residues long. Germline CDR1 reads SGHTA; CDR2 reads FQGNSA. Written as DNA, the CDR3 is TGTGCCAGCAACTCGCCCCCTGGCGGCTACACCTTC. As protein: CASNSPPGGYTF.

This chain links TRBV7-9 with TRBJ2-5; D perhaps matches TRBD2 (7 bases). The J call may be in error: the DNA end matches TRBJ2-7 better. The CDR3 loop spans 13 amino acids. CDR1 and CDR2 from the germline V gene are SEHNR and FQNEAQ (reference sequence). CDR3 sequence (DNA): TGTGCCAGCAGCTTAGCAGGGGGGGTCGAGCAGTACTTC. Its translation is CASSLAGGVEQYF.

This clonotype has at least ten counts. The chain couples TRBV7-2 to TRBJ2-4; tentatively, D is TRBD1 (6 bases). This CDR3 spans 16 amino acids. In germline, CDR1 is SGHTA, CDR2 FQGNSA. V gave up 1 base and J gave up 9 bases, with 19 bases separating them. CDR3 amino acids: CASSLGGQGLGGIQYF. DNA of the CDR3: TGTGCCAGCAGCTTAGGCGGACAAGGGTTAGGGGGCATTCAGTACTTC.

Remarks on this clonotype: A clone one base away is much larger, so this may be a read error. The J gene is TRBJ1-2, the V gene TRBV20-1; 8 bases are a match to TRBD1. Germline V lookup: CDR1 DFQATT, CDR2 SNEGSKA (reference sequence). CDR3 length: 14 residues. CDR3 in amino acids: CGASPTGEIGGYTF. The CDR3 DNA sequence: TGCGGTGCTAGTCCGACAGGGGAAATCGGCGGCTACACCTTC.

This clonotype was observed a handful of times. V is TRBV6-6 and J is TRBJ2-5; 7 bases are shared with TRBD2. Germline CDR1 is MNHNY and CDR2 is SVGAGI (reference sequence). J was trimmed by 2 bases and V by 5 bases; bases with no gene match: 2. The length of the CDR3 is 13 residues. The CDR3 loop reads CASSLAEQETQYF. The CDR3 region has the DNA TGTGCCAGCAGTCTAGCGGAACAAGAGACCCAGTACTTC.

On this clonotype itself: This may be a read error, as it is one base from a much larger clone. The V call is TRBV24-1, the J call TRBJ2-5; 7 bases line up with TRBD2. The V segment lost 6 bases and the J segment 11 bases; nucleotides outside the gene matches: 8. The CDR3 is 12 amino acids. Germline CDR1 and CDR2: KGHDR and SFDVKD. This chain's CDR3 is CATSFNRGEQYF. DNA for the CDR3: TGTGCCACCAGTTTCAACCGGGGGGAGCAGTACTTC.

About this clonotype itself: Just one base apart from a much larger clone, this may be a read error. The rearrangement joins TRBV11-2 to TRBJ2-7; D may be TRBD2 (6 bases). Per the germline V gene, CDR1 is SGHAT and CDR2 is FQNNGV. This CDR3 spans 14 amino acids. V was pared by 5 bases and J by 6 bases, with 17 bases between. The CDR3 region is CASSATDWRGEQYF. CDR3 nucleotide sequence: TGTGCCAGCAGCGCAACTGACTGGCGGGGCGAGCAGTACTTC. Using reference TRBV11-2 and TRBJ2-7 for the parts outside the CDR3, the full variable domain is EAGVAQSPRYKIIEKRQSVAFWCNPISGHATLYWYQQILGQGPKLLIQFQNNGVVDDSQLPKDRFSAERLKGVDSTLKIQPAKLEDSAVYLCASSATDWRGEQYFGPGTRLTVT.